Shown below are 21 T cell receptor beta chains from a single sample sequenced in a study of cytomegalovirus exposure and HLA in healthy donors. Sequencing used immunoSEQ multiplex PCR; TCRdb keeps in-frame clones, though not all of them. The table has hundreds of thousands of clones, approximately 90% seen once; the top ten hold 0.83%. The sequencing input was PBMCs. Every receptor here comes from a woman under 30 in good health and CMV-seronegative.

V gene TRBV25-1 combines with J gene TRBJ2-1; TRBD1 agrees at 8 bases. There are 14 residues in the CDR3. CDR1 and CDR2 (germline): MGHDK, SYGVNS. V shed 4 bases and J 8 bases; nucleotides not matched to a gene: 7. The CDR3 region has the DNA TGTGCCAGCAGTGGCAACGACAGGGGCTATGAGCAGTTCTTC. Translation gives CASSGNDRGYEQFF.

The chain is built from TRBV28 and TRBJ2-7; 9 bases agree with TRBD1. The V gene end was trimmed by 5 bases and the J gene end by 6 bases; junction bases not matched to a gene: 11. The CDR3 contains 15 residues. Germline V lookup: CDR1 MDHEN, CDR2 SYDVKM. CDR3 amino acids: CASSPGQGPPSEQYF. The CDR3 region has the DNA TGTGCCAGCAGTCCGGGACAGGGACCTCCCTCCGAGCAGTACTTC.

This chain joins TRBV2 and TRBJ1-5, with a weak D call TRBD1 (5 bases). The CDR3 contains 15 residues. Germline CDR1 is SNHLY and CDR2 is FYNNEI. The ends were cut back, 8 bases at V and 6 bases at J, with 20 bases in the middle. CDR3 DNA sequence: TGTGCCAGCGGTTTATTGGCGGGGGTTGGTCAGCCCCAGCATTTT. Protein: CASGLLAGVGQPQHF.

V usage is TRBV5-4 and J usage is TRBJ2-5; D remains ambiguous. This CDR3 has 13 residues. Trimming shortened V by 0 bases and J by 5 bases, and 8 bases separated the two germline ends. Germline V gene sequence: CDR1 SGHNT, CDR2 YYREEE (reference sequence). The DNA for the CDR3 is TGTGCCAGCAGCTTGGAAGCCCCGGAGACCCAGTACTTC. Protein sequence: CASSLEAPETQYF.

The V call is TRBV20-1, the J call TRBJ2-3, with D tentatively TRBD2 (5 bases). Looked up from germline, CDR1 is DFQATT and CDR2 is SNEGSKA (reference sequence). This CDR3 has 11 amino acids. V shed 7 bases and J shed 5 bases, with 10 bases lying between them. The CDR3, as DNA: TGCAGTGTGGGCGCGGGAGATACGCAGTATTTT. Amino acids: CSVGAGDTQYF.

The V gene is TRBV19, the J gene TRBJ1-1; a weak D match, TRBD1 (6 bases). Germline-derived CDR1 and CDR2 are LNHDA and SQIVND (reference sequence). The CDR3 totals 16 residues. The V gene lost 3 bases and the J gene lost 3 bases, with 17 bases spanning the gap. The CDR3 region has the DNA TGTGCCAGTAGTATTCATCCACAGGGTCGGGACACTGAAGCTTTCTTT. It yields the protein CASSIHPQGRDTEAFF.

This clone was detected a few times. V usage is TRBV4-1 and J usage is TRBJ1-5, with no clear D. The CDR3 extends over 13 amino acids. V shed 3 bases and J shed 9 bases, with 12 bases lying between them. Germline CDR1 is MGHRA and CDR2 is YSYEKL. The CDR3, as DNA: TGCGCCAGCAGCCAGATAGAGGTTTCGCCCCAGCATTTT. Residues: CASSQIEVSPQHF.

This chain uses TRBV28 with TRBJ1-2; 8 bases are shared with TRBD1. Germline trimming cut 7 bases from V and 8 bases from J; bases unmatched to any gene: 6. From germline, CDR1 is MDHEN and CDR2 SYDVKM. This CDR3 spans 12 amino acids. The CDR3 DNA is TGTGCCAGCACCAATCAGGGGGCCGGCTACACCTTC. Translated, it gives CASTNQGAGYTF.

The chain couples TRBV11-2 to TRBJ2-5; D is perhaps TRBD2 (5 bases). V was trimmed by 1 base and J by 1 base, leaving 16 bases between them. The CDR3 is 17 residues long. Germline CDR1 SGHAT, CDR2 FQNNGV. CDR3 sequence reads: CASSLASGWAGQETQYF. Here the CDR3 DNA reads TGTGCCAGCAGCTTAGCTTCTGGATGGGCGGGCCAAGAGACCCAGTACTTC.

Notes on this clone: The sample has other DNA sequences that encode this CDR3 too. The rearrangement links TRBV28 to TRBJ2-5, with D possibly matching TRBD1 (5 bases). The CDR3 contains 14 residues. CDR1 MDHEN and CDR2 SYDVKM come from the germline V gene. V gave up 3 bases and J gave up 5 bases, with 13 bases separating them. The CDR3 region is CASSLGRVQETQYF. In DNA, the CDR3 is TGTGCCAGCAGTTTGGGCAGGGTCCAGGAGACCCAGTACTTC.

The chain is built from TRBV7-8 and TRBJ2-5; TRBD2 matches 9 bases. V gave up 3 bases and J gave up 0 bases; unmatched junction bases: 8. Per germline, CDR1 SGHVS and CDR2 FQNEAQ. The CDR3 length is 17 residues. CDR3 sequence: CASSFPASGENQETQYF. The CDR3 DNA is TGTGCCAGCAGCTTCCCAGCTAGCGGGGAGAACCAAGAGACCCAGTACTTC. The whole variable domain, filled in from reference TRBV7-8 and TRBJ2-5, reads GAGVSQSPRYKVAKRGQDVALRCDPISGHVSLFWYQQALGQGPEFLTYFQNEAQLDKSGLPSDRFFAERPEGSVSTLKIQRTQQEDSAVYLCASSFPASGENQETQYFGPGTRLLVL.

The chain joins TRBV2 to TRBJ1-3; no definite D call. CDR1 is SNHLY and CDR2 is FYNNEI in the germline V gene. Trimming removed 6 bases at V and 2 bases at J, with 17 bases between. The CDR3 has 16 residues. Here the CDR3 DNA reads TGTGCCAGCAGGGGGAACGCGGGAGGGACTGGAAACACCATATATTTT. Encoded protein: CASRGNAGGTGNTIYF.

The V and J genes are TRBV11-2 and TRBJ2-7; unclear D gene. Looked up from germline, CDR1 is SGHAT and CDR2 is FQNNGV. The length of the CDR3 is 13 residues. Deletions cut 1 base from V and 7 bases from J, with 11 bases between. The CDR3 DNA reads as TGTGCCAGCAGCTTAGGGGCGTCTGGGGAGCAGTACTTC. Amino acid sequence: CASSLGASGEQYF.

The chain recombines TRBV6-1 with TRBJ2-7; D not certain. From germline, CDR1 is MNHNS and CDR2 SASEGT. V lost 0 bases and J 9 bases, leaving 6 bases between the germline ends. CDR3 length: 11 amino acids. This chain's CDR3 is CASSEAPRQYF. The CDR3 nucleotides are TGTGCCAGCAGTGAAGCGCCGAGGCAGTACTTC.

This chain connects TRBV7-8 to TRBJ1-1; D gene uncertain. Trimming took off 1 base at V and 4 bases at J, with 13 bases between the two ends. This CDR3 has 15 amino acids. Germline assignment: CDR1 SGHVS and CDR2 FQNEAQ. CDR3 sequence reads: CASSLVRGGSTEAFF. The CDR3 DNA is TGTGCCAGCAGCTTAGTTCGGGGAGGTAGCACTGAAGCTTTCTTT.

This clone was counted once. The chain joins TRBV28 to TRBJ2-7; weak D call: TRBD2 (6 bases). Between the trimmed V and J ends, which lost 6 bases and 5 bases, there was a span of 8 bases. This CDR3 has 11 amino acids. Germline V gene lookup returns CDR1 MDHEN and CDR2 SYDVKM. CDR3 sequence (DNA): TGTGCCAGCAGGGAGGGCCACGAGCAGTACTTC. Its protein is CASREGHEQYF.

The chain recombines TRBV2 with TRBJ2-7, with D possibly TRBD1 on 6 matching bases. The CDR3 has 14 residues. CDR1 is SNHLY, CDR2 FYNNEI, per germline. V dropped 6 bases and J dropped 4 bases, with 16 bases sitting between them. CDR3 residues: CASSAPGHGYEQYF. The CDR3 coding sequence is TGTGCCAGCAGCGCCCCGGGACACGGTTACGAGCAGTACTTC. Using reference TRBV2 and TRBJ2-7 for the parts outside the CDR3, the full variable domain is EPEVTQTPSHQVTQMGQEVILRCVPISNHLYFYWYRQILGQKVEFLVSFYNNEISEKSEIFDDQFSVERPDGSNFTLKIRSTKLEDSAMYFCASSAPGHGYEQYFGPGTRLTVT.

This chain uses TRBV10-2 with TRBJ2-1; TRBD1 agrees at 11 bases. V was clipped by 1 base and J by 9 bases; unmatched bases: 5. The CDR3 has 15 amino acids. CDR1 is WSHSY, CDR2 SAAADI, per germline. CDR3 nucleotides: TGCGCCAGCAGTGAGTTGGGACAGGGGGATCGTGAGCAGTTCTTC. This codes for CASSELGQGDREQFF.

The chain has TRBV4-1 and TRBJ1-1; TRBD1 is a possible D gene (5 bases). CDR1 and CDR2 from the germline V gene are MGHRA and YSYEKL. Trimming took 1 base from V and 3 from J, leaving 12 bases between them. This CDR3 spans 15 amino acids. CDR3 in amino acids: CASSQVPGRYTEAFF. For the CDR3, the DNA is TGCGCCAGCAGCCAAGTCCCAGGGCGGTACACTGAAGCTTTCTTT.

The chain carries TRBV19 and TRBJ2-7; D is ambiguous. The germline V gene encodes CDR1 LNHDA and CDR2 SQIVND (reference sequence). V lost 0 bases to trimming and J lost 5 bases, with 14 bases between them. There are 15 residues in the CDR3. The CDR3 is CASSIDQAEADEQYF. CDR3 sequence (DNA): TGTGCCAGTAGTATAGACCAAGCCGAGGCGGACGAGCAGTACTTC.

This clone was detected only once. The CDR3 sequence: CASSLLQGGAEAFF. The CDR3 nucleotides read TGCGCCAGCAGCCTACTTCAGGGGGGAGCTGAAGCTTTCTTT. The rearrangement uses TRBV4-1 and TRBJ1-1, with 7 bases lining up with TRBD1. Germline lookup yields CDR1 MGHRA and CDR2 YSYEKL. The CDR3 length is 14 residues. Trimming cost V 4 bases and J 6 bases; bases outside gene matches: 8.